This TCR beta chain was found in a study of STAT3 mutations in large granular lymphocyte leukemia. Study details: Roughly half the longitudinally sequenced T-LGLL patients had canonical STAT3 mutations. Study outcomes and limitations: In T-cell large granular lymphocyte leukemia, about half of patients showed multiple immunodominant subclonotypes.

Only in-frame clones appear in the TCRdb table, and some are missing; sequencing was by immunoSEQ multiplex PCR. The sample consists of approximately 43,000 clones, about 81% of them appearing once. Comment on this clone: The antigen is unknown.

The sequence was collected from a human donor with T large granular lymphocyte leukemia. Some clones in this sample may be carry-over from other donors' samples. The sample consisted of PBMCs.

The CDR3 bases are TGTGCCAGCAGCTCCCCGACAGGGGGCGAGCAGTACTTC. Translating gives CASSSPTGGEQYF. This chain connects TRBV5-4 to TRBJ2-7; 9 bases agree with TRBD1. V dropped 3 bases and J dropped 6; count of bases not matched to a gene: 4. The germline gives CDR1 SGHNT, CDR2 YYREEE (reference sequence). This CDR3 region has 13 residues.